This T cell receptor beta chain was recorded in a study of blood T cell repertoires in COVID-19. Germline V gene lookup returns CDR1 SSHAT and CDR2 FNYEAQ (reference sequence). CDR3 size: 15 residues. Using immunoSEQ multiplex PCR, the repertoire was profiled, and TCRdb retains in-frame clones only, with some absent. The sample contains more than 250,000 clones, 85% of which appear only once. With regard to this clone: The junction and the germline gene differ at one end; a read error may be behind it.

Sequenced material: peripheral blood. V is TRBV7-7 and J is TRBJ2-5, with 14 bases matching TRBD2. This clonotype was obtained from a man aged 45 to 65 with active or convalescent COVID-19. The CDR3 sequence is CASSTGLAGVETQYF. DNA for the CDR3: TGTGCTAGCAGCACGGGACTAGCGGGAGTTGAGACCCAGTACTTC.